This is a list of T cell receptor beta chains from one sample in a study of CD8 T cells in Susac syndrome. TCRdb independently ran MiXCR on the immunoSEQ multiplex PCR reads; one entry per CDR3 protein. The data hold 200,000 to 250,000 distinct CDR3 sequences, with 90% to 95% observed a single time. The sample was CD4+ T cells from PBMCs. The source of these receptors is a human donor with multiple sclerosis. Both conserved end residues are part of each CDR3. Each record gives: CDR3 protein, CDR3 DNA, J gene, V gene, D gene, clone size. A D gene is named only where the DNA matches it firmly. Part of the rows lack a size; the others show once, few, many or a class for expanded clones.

CASGLTRDLVPGANVLTF TGTGCTAGTGGTTTGACCCGGGACCTGGTTCCTGGGGCCAACGTCCTGACTTTC TRBJ2-6 TRBV12-5 . .
CASSARTVYGYTF TGTGCCAGCAGCGCGAGGACAGTCTATGGCTACACCTTC TRBJ1-2 TRBV9 . .
CASSPAGPSGANVLTF TGTGCCAGCAGTCCCGCGGGTCCCTCTGGGGCCAACGTCCTGACTTTC TRBJ2-6 TRBV28 . .
CASTSRTGRYNEQFF TGTGCCAGCACCTCCCGGACCGGGAGGTACAATGAGCAGTTCTTC TRBJ2-1 TRBV5-4 TRBD2 .
CASSPTVASTDTQYF TGTGCCAGCTCGCCGACCGTCGCTAGCACAGATACGCAGTATTTT TRBJ2-3 TRBV18 . .
CSAEGNTEAFF TGCAGTGCTGAGGGGAACACTGAAGCTTTCTTT TRBJ1-1 TRBV20-1 . .
CASTRWGTGELFF TGTGCCAGCACCAGGTGGGGGACCGGGGAGCTGTTTTTT TRBJ2-2 TRBV7-9 . .
CASGRAGTDTQYF TGTGCCTCGGGACGGGCTGGCACAGATACGCAGTATTTT TRBJ2-3 TRBV24-1 . .
CASKKTGQNEKLFF TGCGCCAGCAAAAAGACAGGGCAGAATGAAAAACTGTTTTTT TRBJ1-4 TRBV5-1 TRBD1 .
CSASRTGNTGELFF TGCAGCGCCTCACGGACAGGCAACACCGGGGAGCTGTTTTTT TRBJ2-2 TRBV29-1 TRBD1 .
CATSGNTDTQYF TGTGCCACCAGTGGCAACACAGATACGCAGTATTTT TRBJ2-3 TRBV24-1 . .
CASSIEDPLGPQHF TGTGCCAGTAGTATAGAAGACCCTCTTGGGCCCCAGCATTTT TRBJ1-5 TRBV19 . .
CASRMGQGNQPQHF TGTGCCAGCAGAATGGGACAGGGCAATCAGCCCCAGCATTTT TRBJ1-5 TRBV2 TRBD1 .
CASSPRQTNTGELFF TGTGCCAGCTCACCGAGGCAAACGAACACCGGGGAGCTGTTTTTT TRBJ2-2 TRBV18 . .
CASSTPGDTGELFF TGTGCCAGCAGCACCCCAGGGGACACCGGGGAGCTGTTTTTT TRBJ2-2 TRBV7-9 . once
CASSGPPGQVEAFF TGTGCCAGCAGCGGCCCCCCGGGGCAGGTTGAAGCTTTCTTT TRBJ1-1 TRBV11-2 . .
CASSPTGQGENIQYF TGTGCCAGCAGCCCCACCGGGCAGGGGGAAAACATTCAGTACTTC TRBJ2-4 TRBV5-6 TRBD1 .
CASSPLLQANGYTF TGTGCCAGCAGTCCCTTGTTGCAGGCGAATGGCTACACCTTC TRBJ1-2 TRBV27 . .
CASGPQGGNTEAFF TGTGCTAGTGGCCCCCAGGGGGGGAATACTGAAGCTTTCTTT TRBJ1-1 TRBV12-5 TRBD1 .
CASSLGQLLEQYF TGTGCCAGCAGCTTGGGACAGCTACTGGAGCAGTACTTC TRBJ2-7 TRBV7-9 TRBD1 .
CASSLHDRPDNSPLHF TGTGCCAGCAGCTTGCACGATAGACCGGACAATTCACCCCTCCACTTT TRBJ1-6 TRBV5-6 . .
CASSLGPGTTF TGTGCCAGCAGCTTAGGTCCAGGGACCACCTTC TRBJ1-2 TRBV7-9 . .
CASSLGGTGDHYGYTF TGTGCCAGCAGCTTGGGCGGGACAGGGGACCACTATGGCTACACCTTC TRBJ1-2 TRBV5-8 TRBD1 .
CASSPRGIGRQPQHF TGTGCCAGCTCACCACGGGGGATCGGGCGTCAGCCCCAGCATTTT TRBJ1-5 TRBV18 . .
CASSAGTMNTEAFF TGCGCCAGCAGCGCCGGGACTATGAACACTGAAGCTTTCTTT TRBJ1-1 TRBV5-1 . .
CASSLAGGANIQYF TGTGCCAGCAGCTTGGCCGGGGGAGCAAACATTCAGTACTTC TRBJ2-4 TRBV7-8 . .
CASSEAERMNTEAFF TGTGCCAGCAGTGAAGCGGAGCGGATGAACACTGAAGCTTTCTTT TRBJ1-1 TRBV2 . .
CASSLEIWDRKNIQYF TGTGCCAGCAGTTTGGAGATCTGGGACAGGAAAAACATTCAGTACTTC TRBJ2-4 TRBV28 TRBD1 .
CASSHGTGPSTDTQYF TGTGCCAGCAGCCATGGAACAGGGCCCAGCACAGATACGCAGTATTTT TRBJ2-3 TRBV12-3/TRBV12-4 . .
CASSATGDTEAFF TGTGCCAGCTCAGCCACAGGGGACACTGAAGCTTTCTTT TRBJ1-1 TRBV18 TRBD1 .